This paragraph reports one T cell receptor beta chain. The antigen remains unidentified. These data originate in a study of cytomegalovirus exposure and HLA in healthy donors. Study information: Roughly 80 million unique TCRs from HLA-typed donors were held in an early data release.

Trimming cost V 1 base and J 1 base, with 10 bases left between them. The CDR3 runs to 15 residues. Germline values: CDR1 KGHSH, CDR2 LQKENI. Points from the study as a whole: A later analysis found most CMV-associated TCR beta chains apparently HLA-restricted. Many donors shared some public TCRs, even though most TCR sequences were rare. Sequence variants that were highly shared formed a cluster that was likely a sequencing artifact.

A multiplex PCR was run with 60 Vbeta primers and 13 Jbeta primers. TCRdb's table, derived via immunoSEQ multiplex PCR, lists solely in-frame clones and lacks some. The sample lists under 130,000 clones, about 81% occurring once. The clonotype originates from a man between 25 and 39 years old in good health and CMV-seronegative. The chain joins TRBV18 to TRBJ1-1; D ambiguous. Source material: PBMCs. The CDR3 spells CASSPLPSTNTEAFF. CDR3 nucleotide sequence: TGTGCCAGCTCACCACTTCCGTCTACGAACACTGAAGCTTTCTTT.